A single sample is the source of the 10 T cell receptor beta chains below, sequenced in a study of CD8 T cells in ankylosing spondylitis. Overall study findings and caveats: Ankylosing spondylitis blood appeared to carry a characteristic TCR beta motif of seven to nine highly homologous variants.

What these receptors recognize is not known. From the 5' RACE reads, TCRdb called clonotypes with MiXCR, one entry per CDR3 protein. Here the sample spans around 770,000 distinct CDR3 sequences, around 20% being singletons. Sequencing was performed on blood, either unsorted or a sorted T cell fraction (not recorded which). These receptors were collected from a male donor with ankylosing spondylitis.

The chain joins TRBV27 to TRBJ2-7; D may be TRBD2 (6 bases). Trimming pared 6 bases from V and 12 bases from J, leaving 18 bases between. This CDR3 comprises 12 residues. Germline V CDR1 and CDR2: MNHEY, SMNVEV (reference sequence). The CDR3 here is CASSEMGGRWYF. The CDR3 DNA sequence: TGTGCCAGCAGCGAGATGGGGGGAAGATGGTACTTC.

The genes are TRBV20-1 and TRBJ2-7; 9 nucleotides agree with TRBD1. Germline V gene sequence: CDR1 DFQATT, CDR2 SNEGSKA (reference sequence). After removal of 4 bases from V and 5 bases from J, the junction contained 6 bases not matched to a gene. The CDR3 is made up of 13 amino acids. The CDR3, as DNA: TGCAGTGCTACCGGGACAGGGCCCCACGAGCAGTACTTC. Its protein is CSATGTGPHEQYF.

This clonotype has a handful of counts. V and J are TRBV20-1 and TRBJ2-5; 9 positions agree with TRBD2. V shed 5 bases and J 5 bases; nucleotides not matched to a gene: 6. The germline CDR1 and CDR2 sequences are DFQATT and SNEGSKA (reference sequence). The CDR3 has 13 amino acids. The CDR3 here is CSAGGSGGETQYF. CDR3 nucleotides: TGCAGTGCTGGGGGTAGCGGGGGTGAGACCCAGTACTTC.

The chain joins TRBV2 to TRBJ1-5; 7 bases agree with TRBD1. In germline, CDR1 is SNHLY, CDR2 FYNNEI. The length of the CDR3 is 14 residues. The J segment lost 4 bases and the V segment lost 3 bases, leaving 3 bases of the junction unmatched. CDR3 in DNA: TGTGCCAGCAGTGAGACAGGGACTAATCAGCCCCAGCATTTT. Amino acid sequence: CASSETGTNQPQHF.

This chain connects TRBV20-1 to TRBJ2-2; no definite D call. Looked up from germline, CDR1 is DFQATT and CDR2 is SNEGSKA (reference sequence). With 1 base removed from V and 0 bases from J, the gap between germline ends came to 12 bases. The CDR3 contains 16 residues. This chain's CDR3 is CSARAGNPTNTGELFF. CDR3 DNA sequence: TGCAGTGCTAGAGCAGGAAACCCCACGAACACCGGGGAGCTGTTTTTT.

This clonotype was observed a few times. CDR3 nucleotide sequence: TGTGCCAGCAGCCGGGGGATCACCGGGGAGCTGTTTTTT. Its translation is CASSRGITGELFF. The chain has TRBV7-2 and TRBJ2-2; the D gene is possibly TRBD2 (6 bases). Germline V lookup: CDR1 SGHTA, CDR2 FQGNSA. V was pared by 5 bases and J by 4 bases, with 8 bases between. CDR3 length: 13 residues.

The chain uses TRBV11-1 and TRBJ2-2, with 8 bases fitting TRBD2. The CDR3 is 18 residues long. From germline, CDR1 is SGHAT and CDR2 FQDESV (reference sequence). With 3 bases clipped from V and 0 bases from J, the junction kept 9 bases outside the gene matches. CDR3 sequence reads: CASSLAAGENANTGELFF. In DNA form, the CDR3 reads TGTGCCAGCAGCTTGGCAGCGGGAGAGAACGCGAACACCGGGGAGCTGTTTTTT.

This clonotype was found a few times. The gene calls are TRBV20-1 and TRBJ2-1, with TRBD1 as a possible D gene (6 bases). The germline V gene has CDR1 DFQATT and CDR2 SNEGSKA (reference sequence). This CDR3 has 13 amino acids. V was clipped by 5 bases and J by 6 bases, with 14 bases between them. The CDR3 nucleotides are TGCAGTGCTCTCGTTAGGACAGTCAATGAGCAGTTCTTC. It yields the protein CSALVRTVNEQFF.

This clonotype was counted between two and nine times. The genes are TRBV11-2 and TRBJ2-3, with TRBD2 identical over 11 bases. The CDR3 sequence is 16 residues long. After removal of 3 bases from V and 6 bases from J, the junction contained 8 bases not matched to a gene. The germline gives CDR1 SGHAT, CDR2 FQNNGV. CDR3 bases: TGTGCCAGCAGCTTTCCAGGACTAGCGGGTACCGATACGCAGTATTTT. Protein sequence: CASSFPGLAGTDTQYF.

The V and J genes are TRBV12-3 or TRBV12-4 and TRBJ2-1; D remains ambiguous. The CDR3 extends over 13 amino acids. With 7 bases removed from V and 5 bases from J, the gap between germline ends came to 12 bases. The CDR3 reads CASTLRDNNEQFF. Here the CDR3 DNA reads TGTGCCAGCACCCTTAGAGACAACAATGAGCAGTTCTTC.